A single sample gave rise to the 22 T cell receptor beta chains below, sequenced in a study of T cells in Graves' hyperthyroidism and ophthalmopathy. TCR beta CDR3 regions were amplified from RNA transcripts. TCR CDR3 underwent first-round RT-PCR with the HTBI primer set. MiXCR, applied by TCRdb to the multiplex PCR reads, yields one record per CDR3 protein. The sample has some 600,000 distinct CDR3 sequences; about 15% are singletons. Sequencing was performed on blood. The receptor set was obtained from a young woman with Graves' hyperthyroidism that later progressed to Graves' ophthalmopathy.

V is TRBV5-4 and J is TRBJ2-3; tentatively, D is TRBD2 (5 bases). The CDR3 has 16 residues. Germline assignment: CDR1 SGHNT and CDR2 YYREEE (reference sequence). Trimming cost V 7 bases and J 0 bases, with 18 bases left between them. CDR3 nucleotides: TGTGCCAGCTCACCAAAGGGCGGGTCTAGCACAGATACGCAGTATTTT. Amino acid sequence: CASSPKGGSSTDTQYF.

The sample holds a few counts of this clonotype. The chain uses TRBV7-9 and TRBJ2-2; TRBD1 might be the D (6 bases). The V end lost 5 bases, the J end lost 6 bases, and 10 bases lay between the germline ends. From germline, CDR1 is SEHNR and CDR2 FQNEAQ (reference sequence). The CDR3 is 13 amino acids. CDR3 protein: CASSIEGAGELFF. CDR3 DNA: TGTGCCAGCAGCATAGAGGGGGCCGGGGAGCTGTTTTTT.

About this clonotype: Being one base from a much bigger clone, this may be a read error. The chain couples TRBV30 to TRBJ2-6, with D maybe TRBD1 (5 bases). Germline V gene data show CDR1 as GTSNPN and CDR2 as SVGIG (reference sequence). This CDR3 is built from 13 residues. The CDR3 DNA reads as TGTGCCTGGGAAGATACTGGGGCCGACGTCCTGACTTTC. It translates to CAWEDTGADVLTF.

Ten or more counts support this clonotype. This sequence joins TRBV11-2 and TRBJ1-1; D gene ambiguous. V was cut by 3 bases and J by 3 bases, with 8 bases left in between. This CDR3 has 13 amino acids. Looked up from germline, CDR1 is SGHAT and CDR2 is FQNNGV. DNA of the CDR3: TGTGCCAGCAGCTTGCGCTGGGACACTGAAGCTTTCTTT. It codes for CASSLRWDTEAFF.

This clonotype has at least ten counts. V gene TRBV30 combines with J gene TRBJ1-1; D remains ambiguous. This CDR3 is built from 15 residues. Germline V gene data show CDR1 as GTSNPN and CDR2 as SVGIG (reference sequence). V dropped 2 bases and J dropped 0 bases, with 13 bases sitting between them. CDR3 nucleotides: TGTGCCTGGAGTCCCCGGATAACCATGAACACTGAAGCTTTCTTT. Protein sequence: CAWSPRITMNTEAFF.

This clonotype occurred many times. The V gene is TRBV6-1, the J gene TRBJ1-2; 7 bases match TRBD1. The V segment lost 5 bases and the J segment 0 bases; nucleotides outside the gene matches: 9. Germline CDR1 reads MNHNS; CDR2 reads SASEGT. This CDR3 contains 16 residues. The CDR3, as DNA: TGTGCCAGCAGTCCCCGGGACAGAACAGCTAACTATGGCTACACCTTC. As protein: CASSPRDRTANYGYTF.

The chain has TRBV6-2 or TRBV6-3 and TRBJ2-7, with TRBD1 matching 7 bases. The CDR3 is 14 residues long. In germline, CDR1 is MNHEY, CDR2 SVGEGT. J was trimmed by 4 bases and V by 5 bases; bases with no gene match: 8. Here the CDR3 DNA reads TGTGCCAGCAGTCGCGGACAGGTTCCTTACGAGCAGTACTTC. Encoded protein: CASSRGQVPYEQYF.

This clonotype was counted many times. Sequence at one end of the junction differs from germline and may be a read error. The J gene is TRBJ2-1, the V gene TRBV11-2; TRBD1 might be the D (6 bases). CDR3 length: 14 residues. Germline values: CDR1 SGHAT, CDR2 FQNNGV. CDR3 loop: CASSLGGLINGQFF. CDR3 bases: TGTGCCAGCAGCTTAGGGGGGCTAATTAATGGGCAGTTCTTC.

This clonotype was picked up a small number of times. The V call is TRBV7-9, the J call TRBJ1-1; 10 bases are a match to TRBD1. Germline trimming cut 5 bases from V and 10 bases from J; bases unmatched to any gene: 10. Germline lookup yields CDR1 SEHNR and CDR2 FQNEAQ (reference sequence). This CDR3 has 14 residues. CDR3 in DNA: TGTGCCAGCAGCCAGACAGGGGGCTTGAGCGGAGCTTTCTTT. Its protein product is CASSQTGGLSGAFF.

In this sample, this clonotype turned up many times. V and J are TRBV10-3 and TRBJ1-2; no firm D call. Trimming removed 2 bases from V and 4 bases from J, with 8 bases in between. The CDR3 is 13 amino acids. Germline V lookup: CDR1 ENHRY, CDR2 SYGVKD. This CDR3 is CAISEGISYGYTF. DNA for the CDR3: TGTGCCATCAGTGAGGGCATTAGCTATGGCTACACCTTC.

At least ten counts were recorded for this clonotype. The rearrangement links TRBV7-3 to TRBJ1-2; D is possibly TRBD1 (5 bases). The CDR3 extends over 13 amino acids. The germline gives CDR1 SGHTA, CDR2 FQGTGA. Trimming shortened V by 2 bases and J by 8 bases, and 12 bases separated the two germline ends. CDR3 in DNA: TGTGCCAGCAGCTTAGAGAGGGGATTAGGCTACACCTTC. Amino acids: CASSLERGLGYTF.

The chain has TRBV6-5 and TRBJ2-7; 8 bases align to TRBD1. V lost 4 bases to trimming and J lost 6 bases; unmatched junction nucleotides: 5. Germline V gene sequence: CDR1 MNHEY, CDR2 SVGAGI. The CDR3 runs to 13 residues. The chain's CDR3 is CASSFRQGPEQYF. The CDR3 DNA follows: TGTGCCAGCAGTTTTCGACAGGGGCCCGAGCAGTACTTC.

In its sample, this clonotype was seen many times. The chain combines TRBV27 with TRBJ1-2; maybe TRBD1 (6 bases). The V gene lost 9 bases and the J gene lost 3 bases, with 8 bases spanning the gap. The CDR3 is 11 residues long. From germline, CDR1 is MNHEY and CDR2 SMNVEV (reference sequence). The CDR3 here is CASAGDYGYTF. The CDR3, as DNA: TGTGCCAGTGCAGGGGACTATGGCTACACCTTC.

CDR3 sequence: CASSSPHFVSSGNTIYF. Here the CDR3 DNA reads TGTGCCAGTAGCTCTCCCCATTTCGTGAGCTCTGGAAACACCATATATTTT. The chain uses TRBV19 and TRBJ1-3; unclear D gene. CDR3 size: 17 residues. Per germline, CDR1 LNHDA and CDR2 SQIVND (reference sequence). Trimming took 6 bases from V and 0 from J, leaving 18 bases between them. Together with reference TRBV19 and TRBJ1-3, the CDR3 gives the full variable domain: DGGITQSPKYLFRKEGQNVTLSCEQNLNHDAMYWYRQDPGQGLRLIYYSQIVNDFQKGDIAEGYSVSREKKESFPLTVTSAQKNPTAFYLCASSSPHFVSSGNTIYFGEGSWLTVV.

This clonotype was counted between two and nine times. It may be a read error: a sequence one base away is much more abundant. The chain joins TRBV7-2 to TRBJ2-5, with D perhaps TRBD1 or TRBD2 (5 bases each). This CDR3 contains 15 residues. CDR1 is SGHTA and CDR2 is FQGNSA in the germline V gene. The CDR3 nucleotides read TGTGCCGGCAGCCCAGGGACCACGACGCCGGAGACCCAGTACTTC. This translates into CAGSPGTTTPETQYF.

The sample holds many counts of this clonotype. The CDR3 sequence is CASSSPGRNMEQFF. The CDR3 nucleotides are TGTGCCAGCAGCTCCCCAGGACGCAATATGGAGCAGTTCTTC. This chain joins TRBV11-3 and TRBJ2-1; no clear D gene. Germline V gives CDR1 SGHNT, CDR2 YENEEA. This CDR3 is built from 14 residues. V was pared by 4 bases and J by 10 bases, with 17 bases between.

About this clonotype itself: It may be a read error: a sequence one base away is much more abundant. The V call is TRBV4-1, the J call TRBJ2-1; 13 bases fit TRBD2. Germline CDR1 MGHRA, CDR2 YSYEKL. J lost 10 bases, V lost 8 bases, and 11 bases had no gene match. This CDR3 is 15 amino acids long. This CDR3 reads CASRELAGGQGEQFF. In DNA, the CDR3 is TGCGCCAGCCGCGAACTAGCGGGAGGGCAGGGAGAGCAGTTCTTC.

This clonotype was observed at least ten times. This sequence joins TRBV28 and TRBJ1-1; D perhaps matches TRBD1 (5 bases). The CDR3 spans 15 residues. In germline, CDR1 is MDHEN, CDR2 SYDVKM. Deletions cut 5 bases from V and 6 bases from J, with 19 bases between. CDR3 sequence: CASSPWGDVTAEAFF. The CDR3, as DNA: TGTGCCAGCAGTCCTTGGGGGGATGTTACGGCTGAAGCTTTCTTT. Full variable domain (outside the CDR3, taken from reference TRBV28 and TRBJ1-1): DVKVTQSSRYLVKRTGEKVFLECVQDMDHENMFWYRQDPGLGLRLIYFSYDVKMKEKGDIPEGYSVSREKKERFSLILESASTNQTSMYLCASSPWGDVTAEAFFGQGTRLTVV.

This clonotype showed up many times. The V gene is TRBV7-9, the J gene TRBJ2-1; TRBD1 agrees at 8 bases. The junction had 13 bases not matched to a gene; V was cut back by 0 bases and J by 9 bases. The germline gives CDR1 SEHNR, CDR2 FQNEAQ (reference sequence). CDR3 length: 17 residues. The CDR3 DNA reads TGTGCCAGCAGCTTAGCGCCGGTCTTTCAGGGGGCCTTTGAGCAGTTCTTC. The encoded protein is CASSLAPVFQGAFEQFF.

This clonotype was detected many times. The chain is built from TRBV6-2 or TRBV6-3 and TRBJ2-3; TRBD1 matches 10 bases. This CDR3 region has 16 residues. Germline CDR1 is MNHEY and CDR2 is SVGEGT. Losses at the gene ends were 2 bases for V and 0 bases for J; bases not matched to a gene: 2. CDR3: CASSYRQGASTDTQYF. In nucleotides, the CDR3 is TGTGCCAGCAGTTACAGACAGGGGGCCAGCACAGATACGCAGTATTTT.

This clonotype was seen at least ten times. The genes are TRBV13 and TRBJ1-3; a weak D match, TRBD1 (6 bases). Germline V lookup: CDR1 PRHDT, CDR2 FYEKMQ (reference sequence). CDR3 length equals 16 residues. Deletions cut 4 bases from V and 1 base from J, with 14 bases between. In DNA form, the CDR3 reads TGTGCCAGCAGCTCAGACCCCAGGGGTTCTGGAAACACCATATATTTT. Its translation: CASSSDPRGSGNTIYF.

V is TRBV6-4 and J is TRBJ2-2, with D uncertain. This CDR3 is built from 13 residues. V lost 4 bases, J lost 6 bases, and 9 bases lay in between. In germline, CDR1 is MRHNA, CDR2 SNTAGT. The CDR3 nucleotides read TGTGCCAGCAGTGCAATCAGTTCCGGGGAGCTGTTTTTT. It yields the protein CASSAISSGELFF.